This record concerns one T cell receptor beta chain sequence. What it binds is unknown. The data originate from a study of T-cell reconstitution after alpha-beta-depleted transplantation in children. General study points: The high TCRbeta diversity at day 60 in some patients came from surviving recipient T cells and thymic progenitors. The study reportedly traced alpha-beta T cells about two months after transplant to several hundred expanded graft clones. T cells produced anew were the main source of T-cell counts and diversity one year after transplant.

This CDR3 is 13 amino acids long. The V and J ends lost 5 bases and 7 bases respectively, with 14 bases between them. Germline V lookup: CDR1 MNHEY, CDR2 SVGEGT. The library targeted TCRbeta and was prepared with unique molecular identifiers. One entry per CDR3 protein results from TCRdb running MiXCR on the PCR reads. In the table there are 32,000 or so distinct CDR3 sequences, approximately 6.9% of which are singletons. This specimen was peripheral blood, taken 60 days after TCRalphabeta/CD19-depleted stem cell transplant. The TCR comes from a child under three years old who had a stem cell transplant for acute myeloid leukemia, so the T cells may come from the graft donor. V usage is TRBV6-2 or TRBV6-3 and J usage is TRBJ1-1, with D possibly being TRBD1 (6 bases). CDR3: CASSRPNRVEAFF. CDR3 nucleotides: TGTGCCAGCAGTCGCCCCAACAGGGTTGAAGCTTTCTTT.